This TCR beta chain derives from a study of T cell responses to AZD1222 COVID-19 vaccine. Across the study: Second-dose intervals of approximately 4 or approximately 12 weeks were pooled. Findings and caveats of the study: Every sample of the repertoires postdated the peak T cell response. Donors, mostly white British, included more females; clonal diversity was possibly underestimated. Two AZD1222 administrations were followed by greater Spike-specific TCR breadth and depth.

In regard to this clone: The antigen remains unidentified.

Here immunoSEQ multiplex PCR was the method, and the copy in TCRdb shows in-frame clones only, minus some. Altogether approximately 180,000 clones are present, 75% to 90% being singletons, with the ten largest covering around 3%. This receptor was obtained from an adult in good health. The source material was peripheral blood, sampled on day 0 of AZD1222 vaccination.

The chain's CDR3 is CAWFKRDTIYF. As DNA, the CDR3 is TGTGCCTGGTTCAAGAGAGACACCATATATTTT. The chain uses TRBV30 and TRBJ1-3; D is undetermined. The V gene lost 5 bases and the J gene lost 8 bases, with 10 bases spanning the gap. This CDR3 contains 11 residues. In germline, CDR1 is GTSNPN, CDR2 SVGIG (reference sequence).